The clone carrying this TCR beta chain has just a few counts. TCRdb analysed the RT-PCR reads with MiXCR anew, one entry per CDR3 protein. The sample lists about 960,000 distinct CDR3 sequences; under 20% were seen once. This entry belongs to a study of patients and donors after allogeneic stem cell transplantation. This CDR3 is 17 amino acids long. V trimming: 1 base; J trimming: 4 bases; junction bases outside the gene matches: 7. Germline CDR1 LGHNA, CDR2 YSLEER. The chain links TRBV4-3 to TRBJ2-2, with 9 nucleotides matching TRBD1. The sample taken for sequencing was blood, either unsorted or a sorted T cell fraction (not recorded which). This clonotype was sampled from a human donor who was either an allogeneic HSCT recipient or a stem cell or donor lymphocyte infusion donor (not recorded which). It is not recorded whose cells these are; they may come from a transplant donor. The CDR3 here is CASSQAYRGPGTGELFF. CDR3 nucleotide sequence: TGCGCCAGCAGCCAAGCTTACAGGGGGCCGGGCACCGGGGAGCTGTTTTTT.